One sample yielded the 5 T cell receptor beta chains listed below, sequenced in a study of T-cell reconstitution after alpha-beta-depleted transplantation in children. Unique molecular identifiers were incorporated when the TCRbeta library was constructed. TCRdb recomputed calls from the PCR reads with MiXCR, one row per CDR3 protein. The sample comprises approximately 390,000 distinct CDR3 sequences, roughly a tenth of which are singletons, and nearly 5.5% rests with the top ten. The sample consisted of PBMCs from the stem cell graft donor, taken from the stem cell graft. The receptors come from a human donor who donated a stem cell graft to a child with acute myeloid leukemia.

This clonotype has a handful of counts. The chain employs TRBV7-2 and TRBJ2-2; D possibly uses TRBD1 or TRBD2 (5 bases each). Germline CDR1 is SGHTA and CDR2 is FQGNSA. The CDR3 is 16 amino acids. With 1 base removed from V and 10 bases from J, the gap between germline ends came to 19 bases. The CDR3 loop is CASSLEGTRLGLELFF. In DNA form, the CDR3 reads TGTGCCAGCAGCTTAGAGGGGACCCGTCTAGGGTTGGAGCTGTTTTTT.

The chain recombines TRBV20-1 with TRBJ2-5; 15 bases align to TRBD2. The CDR3 has 17 residues. With V trimmed by 3 bases and J by 4 bases, 9 bases remained unmatched. Germline CDR1 reads DFQATT; CDR2 reads SNEGSKA (reference sequence). In DNA, the CDR3 is TGCAGTGCTAGCTCTTACCAGGGACTAGCGGGAGGAGAGACCCAGTACTTC. Protein: CSASSYQGLAGGETQYF.

The genes are TRBV27 and TRBJ2-7; a weak D match, TRBD1 (6 bases). Germline-derived CDR1 and CDR2 are MNHEY and SMNVEV (reference sequence). The CDR3 is 13 amino acids. Trimming stripped 6 bases from V and 4 bases from J, with 13 bases between. The CDR3 sequence is CASRPPTGYEQYF. The CDR3 DNA is TGTGCCAGCAGGCCGCCCACAGGGTACGAGCAGTACTTC.

V gene TRBV5-6 combines with J gene TRBJ2-1; 10 positions match TRBD2. This CDR3 is 16 amino acids long. The V gene's germline CDR1 is SGHDT and CDR2 YYEEEE. V gave up 4 bases and J gave up 3 bases; unmatched junction bases: 7. The CDR3 sequence: CASSPLAGVHYNEQFF. The CDR3 coding sequence is TGTGCCAGCAGCCCCCTAGCGGGGGTGCACTACAATGAGCAGTTCTTC.

The CDR3: CASSLGNSLDTEAFF. The CDR3 nucleotides read TGTGCCAGCAGCTTAGGGAACAGCCTAGATACTGAAGCTTTCTTT. The chain recombines TRBV7-9 with TRBJ1-1; no clear D. CDR1 is SEHNR, CDR2 FQNEAQ, per germline (reference sequence). The CDR3 runs to 15 residues. V dropped 1 base and J dropped 5 bases, with 14 bases sitting between them.